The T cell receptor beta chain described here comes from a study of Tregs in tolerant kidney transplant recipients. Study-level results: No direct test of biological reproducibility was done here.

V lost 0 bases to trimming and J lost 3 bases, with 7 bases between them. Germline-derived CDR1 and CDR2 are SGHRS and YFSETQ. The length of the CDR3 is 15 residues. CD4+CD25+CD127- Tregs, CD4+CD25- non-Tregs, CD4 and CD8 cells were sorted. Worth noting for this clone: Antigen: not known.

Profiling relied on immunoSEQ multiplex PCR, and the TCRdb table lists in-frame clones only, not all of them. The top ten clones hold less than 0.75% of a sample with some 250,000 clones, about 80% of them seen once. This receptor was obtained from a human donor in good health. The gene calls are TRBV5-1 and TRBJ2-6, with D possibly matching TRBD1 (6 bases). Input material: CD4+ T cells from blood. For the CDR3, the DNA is TGCGCCAGCAGCTTGGTGACAGGTGGGGCCAACGTCCTGACTTTC. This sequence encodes CASSLVTGGANVLTF. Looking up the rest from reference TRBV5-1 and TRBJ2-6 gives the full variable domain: KAGVTQTPRYLIKTRGQQVTLSCSPISGHRSVSWYQQTPGQGLQFLFEYFSETQRNKGNFPGRFSGRQFSNSRSEMNVSTLELGDSALYLCASSLVTGGANVLTFGAGSRLTVL.